These T cell receptor beta chains were read from a single sample in a study of blood T cell repertoires in COVID-19. The repertoire was sequenced with immunoSEQ multiplex PCR; TCRdb's copy has only in-frame clones and lacks some. The data show around 200,000 clones, approximately 86% seen once. The sample comprised peripheral blood. The receptor source for this set is a man between 65 and 85 years old with acute or convalescent COVID-19. Each CDR3 is given without its conserved first and last residue. The D gene is left open where the match is weak.

CDR3aa | j_gene | d_gene | v_gene
ASSLDILDRVYEQY | TRBJ2-7 | TRBD1 | TRBV5-1
ASSILFDSSGLNEQF | TRBJ2-1 | NA | TRBV19
ASSRRDNEQF | TRBJ2-1 | NA | TRBV7-3
ASSDREGLTQY | TRBJ2-5 | TRBD2 | TRBV19
ASSYSTGRNEQY | TRBJ2-7 | TRBD1 | TRBV6-2/TRBV6-3
ASSYPERLAGGPGETGELF | TRBJ2-2 | TRBD2 | TRBV6-2/TRBV6-3
AIRKGYNEQF | TRBJ2-1 | NA | TRBV11-2
ASRLAGGTTDTQY | TRBJ2-3 | TRBD2 | TRBV10-2
ASQFGSVSYNEQF | TRBJ2-1 | NA | TRBV2
ASSLEFGGGTGELF | TRBJ2-2 | NA | TRBV5-1
ASSLLHNEKLF | TRBJ1-4 | NA | TRBV12-3/TRBV12-4
ASSPNAPGQHEQY | TRBJ2-7 | NA | TRBV19
ASSFGIYRGLSYEQY | TRBJ2-7 | TRBD1 | TRBV7-8
ASSLKTSGRAWYEQY | TRBJ2-7 | TRBD2 | TRBV27
ASSQGYGYT | TRBJ1-2 | NA | TRBV10-3
ASSRARQATNEKLF | TRBJ1-4 | NA | TRBV27
ASSPGQTYEQY | TRBJ2-7 | TRBD1 | TRBV30
ASTVRADTQY | TRBJ2-3 | NA | TRBV7-9
ASTILTGVREKLF | TRBJ1-4 | TRBD1 | TRBV5-8
SVGGLAERTDTQY | TRBJ2-3 | TRBD2 | TRBV29-1
AIGRDYEQY | TRBJ2-7 | NA | TRBV10-3
ASTVPGGYQPQH | TRBJ1-5 | NA | TRBV28
ASSVEAGEGNTIY | TRBJ1-3 | NA | TRBV9
ASSPTEWETQY | TRBJ2-5 | NA | TRBV4-1
ASSQARGRNTIY | TRBJ1-3 | NA | TRBV3-1/TRBV3-2
ASSQDFALYQPQH | TRBJ1-5 | NA | TRBV3-1/TRBV3-2
ASKWAPQESDTQY | TRBJ2-3 | NA | TRBV6-5
ASSLLATGGKADTQY | TRBJ2-3 | TRBD1 | TRBV4-3
ASSIGQGPYDGELF | TRBJ2-2 | TRBD1 | TRBV5-8
ASSLTGTYEQY | TRBJ2-7 | NA | TRBV5-6
ASTTNYGGNTEAF | TRBJ1-1 | NA | TRBV19
ASSPRQSQGTQY | TRBJ2-5 | NA | TRBV28
ASSNPTGTYGYT | TRBJ1-2 | TRBD1 | TRBV5-4
ASSRQGNEAF | TRBJ1-1 | TRBD1 | TRBV5-1
ASSLQGAWGYT | TRBJ1-2 | TRBD1 | TRBV28
ASSRRGLEETQY | TRBJ2-5 | TRBD1 | TRBV5-1
ASSQDAAGGNYNEQF | TRBJ2-1 | TRBD2 | TRBV4-3
ASSSTGRGPGNTIY | TRBJ1-3 | TRBD1 | TRBV6-6
ASRLSSSGNTIY | TRBJ1-3 | NA | TRBV5-1
ATYRLGELF | TRBJ2-2 | NA | TRBV15
SVWDRGAGNTIY | TRBJ1-3 | TRBD1 | TRBV29-1
ASSPLASGIVEQY | TRBJ2-7 | TRBD2 | TRBV18
ASRPAPTGEYSPLH | TRBJ1-6 | NA | TRBV4-1
ASGPSGERGATSTDTQY | TRBJ2-3 | TRBD2 | TRBV28
ASSFFAGLSTDTQY | TRBJ2-3 | NA | TRBV28
ASSLDTAYEQY | TRBJ2-7 | NA | TRBV5-1